These 20 T cell receptor beta chains were sequenced from one sample in a study of post-analysis software for immune sequencing data. The antigens for these receptors are not known. Study-wide findings and caveats: The study found TRBV5-6, TRBV5-1 and TRBV20-1 among five TRBV segments more frequent in patients than controls.

Tagging with unique molecular identifiers was a feature of the TCR beta cDNA libraries. TCRdb analysed the PCR reads with MiXCR anew, one entry per CDR3 protein. This table holds 380,000 or so distinct CDR3 sequences, approximately 38% found once. The source material was blood. All receptors derive from a girl between 5 and 17 years old with multiple sclerosis.

In its sample, this clonotype was seen a few times. At one boundary the junction diverges from the germline segment, which might be a read error. The chain carries TRBV29-1 and TRBJ2-1; 13 positions match TRBD2. This CDR3 region has 18 residues. Per germline, CDR1 SQVTM and CDR2 ANQGSEA. CDR3 sequence: CSVRRELAGGPSYDEQFF. The CDR3 DNA sequence: TGCAGCGTCCGACGGGAACTAGCGGGGGGGCCTTCCTACGATGAGCAGTTCTTC.

The chain has TRBV7-8 and TRBJ2-1; 7 bases line up with TRBD2. V lost 5 bases to trimming and J lost 4 bases; unmatched junction nucleotides: 8. The CDR3 loop spans 15 amino acids. The germline V gene encodes CDR1 SGHVS and CDR2 FQNEAQ. The CDR3 is CASSAPGGPYNEQFF. The CDR3 coding sequence is TGTGCCAGCAGCGCACCGGGGGGACCTTACAATGAGCAGTTCTTC. Drawing the rest from reference TRBV7-8 and TRBJ2-1, the complete variable domain is GAGVSQSPRYKVAKRGQDVALRCDPISGHVSLFWYQQALGQGPEFLTYFQNEAQLDKSGLPSDRFFAERPEGSVSTLKIQRTQQEDSAVYLCASSAPGGPYNEQFFGPGTRLTVL.

The CDR3 reads CAIPGGHGYTF. Here the CDR3 DNA reads TGTGCCATCCCCGGGGGGCATGGCTACACCTTC. The chain employs TRBV12-3 or TRBV12-4 and TRBJ1-2; possible D gene TRBD1, 6 bases. The CDR3 extends over 11 amino acids. Trimming removed 10 bases from V and 6 bases from J, with 12 bases in between.

This clonotype was picked up many times. The chain recombines TRBV7-3 with TRBJ2-3; TRBD2 might be the D (7 bases). This CDR3 has 15 amino acids. The V end was cut by 5 bases, the J end by 5 bases, with 17 bases between. CDR1 and CDR2 (germline): SGHTA, FQGTGA. The CDR3 protein is CASSLGGPRGDTQYF. CDR3 nucleotide sequence: TGTGCCAGCAGCCTCGGGGGGCCGAGAGGAGATACGCAGTATTTT. The complete variable domain, with remaining parts taken from reference TRBV7-3 and TRBJ2-3, reads GAGVSQTPSNKVTEKGKYVELRCDPISGHTALYWYRQSLGQGPEFLIYFQGTGAADDSGLPNDRFFAVRPEGSVSTLKIQRTERGDSAVYLCASSLGGPRGDTQYFGPGTRLTVL.

V gene TRBV28 combines with J gene TRBJ1-6; no definite D call. In germline, CDR1 is MDHEN, CDR2 SYDVKM. The CDR3 has 14 amino acids. The V and J ends lost 1 base and 9 bases respectively, with 10 bases between them. The CDR3 region is CASSLYQHGSPLHF. CDR3 in DNA: TGTGCCAGCAGTTTATATCAGCACGGTTCACCCCTCCACTTT.

This chain uses TRBV7-9 with TRBJ1-5; D unclear. The CDR3 is made up of 16 amino acids. Looked up from germline, CDR1 is SEHNR and CDR2 is FQNEAQ (reference sequence). The V end lost 4 bases, the J end lost 4 bases, and 17 bases lay between the germline ends. The CDR3 region has the DNA TGTGCCAGCAGCTCCGGACCATCTGGCCCTAATCAGCCCCAGCATTTT. It is translated as CASSSGPSGPNQPQHF.

The V and J genes are TRBV12-3 or TRBV12-4 and TRBJ2-1; D might be TRBD2 (6 bases). V was cut by 1 base and J by 6 bases, with 10 bases left in between. The CDR3 sequence is 14 residues long. The DNA of the CDR3 is TGTGCCAGCAGTTTAGTAAGGAGGGTCAATGAGCAGTTCTTC. Protein: CASSLVRRVNEQFF.

This clonotype was observed a few times. The chain joins TRBV27 to TRBJ2-1; D call uncertain. This CDR3 is built from 17 residues. In germline, CDR1 is MNHEY, CDR2 SMNVEV (reference sequence). Trimming took 9 bases from V and 2 from J, leaving 23 bases between them. CDR3 sequence reads: CASWEGRLIKTYNEQFF. CDR3 DNA: TGTGCCAGTTGGGAAGGCAGACTGATCAAAACCTACAATGAGCAGTTCTTC.

The chain combines TRBV5-1 with TRBJ2-1; 13 nucleotides agree with TRBD2. Germline assignment: CDR1 SGHRS and CDR2 YFSETQ. This CDR3 is 17 amino acids long. Trimming took 4 bases from V and 7 from J; bases not matched to a gene: 11. CDR3 in DNA: TGCGCCAGCAGCCCCCCCTCACTAGCGGGGGGGCTAAATGAGCAGTTCTTC. It is translated as CASSPPSLAGGLNEQFF.

The chain combines TRBV7-9 with TRBJ2-7; D gene ambiguous. Germline CDR1 SEHNR, CDR2 FQNEAQ (reference sequence). The V end lost 1 base, the J end lost 0 bases, and 10 bases lay between the germline ends. This CDR3 comprises 15 residues. The CDR3 coding sequence is TGTGCCAGCAGCTTAGTTCTGGGCAGCTCCTACGAGCAGTACTTC. It yields the protein CASSLVLGSSYEQYF.

V and J are TRBV10-3 and TRBJ2-7, with 7 bases lining up with TRBD1. There are 15 residues in the CDR3. Germline V lookup: CDR1 ENHRY, CDR2 SYGVKD. Trimming cost V 2 bases and J 7 bases; bases outside gene matches: 11. The CDR3 nucleotides are TGTGCCATCAGTGAGACAGGGGAATTTCCTACTGAGCAGTACTTC. Its translation: CAISETGEFPTEQYF.

V is TRBV9 and J is TRBJ2-7; either TRBD1 or TRBD2 may supply D (6 bases each). Trimming left V 4 bases short and J 5 bases short, with 19 bases between. Germline CDR1 and CDR2: SGDLS and YYNGEE. The CDR3 totals 15 residues. CDR3 sequence reads: CASSPRTDGGHEQYF. The CDR3 DNA reads TGTGCCAGCAGCCCTCGGACCGACGGGGGCCACGAGCAGTACTTC.

Only a few counts were recorded for this clonotype. The V gene is TRBV20-1, the J gene TRBJ2-7; D uncertain. There are 13 residues in the CDR3. V was shortened by 3 bases and J by 0 bases, with 9 bases between the two germline ends. CDR1 DFQATT and CDR2 SNEGSKA come from the germline V gene (reference sequence). The CDR3 loop is CSASVDSSYEQYF. CDR3 coding DNA: TGCAGTGCTAGTGTAGATAGCTCCTACGAGCAGTACTTC.

This clonotype was seen more than once but under ten times. The V gene is TRBV11-2, the J gene TRBJ1-2; no clear D gene. Germline V gene data show CDR1 as SGHAT and CDR2 as FQNNGV. CDR3 length: 16 residues. Trimming took off 3 bases at V and 0 bases at J, with 14 bases between the two ends. CDR3: CASSFGRSLANYGYTF. The CDR3 coding sequence is TGTGCCAGCAGCTTTGGCAGGTCACTTGCTAACTATGGCTACACCTTC.

With regard to this clonotype: A single base separates this from a much larger clone, so it may be a read error. The chain has TRBV12-3 or TRBV12-4 and TRBJ2-3; D gene uncertain. CDR3 size: 12 residues. The CDR3 DNA is TGTGCCGGCAGTTTAACTCCAGATACGCAGTATTTT. The encoded protein is CAGSLTPDTQYF.

The V call is TRBV6-5, the J call TRBJ2-7, with D possibly being TRBD1 (5 bases). The CDR3 length is 17 residues. Trimming removed 0 bases at V and 0 bases at J, with 15 bases between. The germline V gene has CDR1 MNHEY and CDR2 SVGAGI. Here the CDR3 DNA reads TGTGCCAGCAGTTACTCCGGCCACGAACAGGACTCCTACGAGCAGTACTTC. Translating it yields CASSYSGHEQDSYEQYF.

For this clonotype: At one end, the junction sequence differs from germline, possibly due to a read error. V is TRBV29-1 and J is TRBJ1-1, with 9 nucleotides matching TRBD1. Germline V gene sequence: CDR1 SQVTM, CDR2 ANQGSEA. The CDR3 loop spans 13 amino acids. The CDR3 DNA follows: TGCAGCGCTGAGGGACAGGGTGGTGCTGAGGCTTTCTTT. It encodes CSAEGQGGAEAFF.

The V call is TRBV12-3 or TRBV12-4, the J call TRBJ2-3; D gene unclear. The CDR3 spans 13 residues. Trimming took 9 bases from V and 0 from J, leaving 10 bases between them. CDR3 amino acids: CASIKGSTDTQYF. CDR3 sequence (DNA): TGTGCCAGTATTAAGGGTAGCACAGATACGCAGTATTTT.

This chain joins TRBV4-1 and TRBJ1-1, with 9 bases lining up with TRBD1. Germline-derived CDR1 and CDR2 are MGHRA and YSYEKL. The CDR3 has 17 amino acids. Germline trimming cut 1 base from V and 5 bases from J; bases unmatched to any gene: 11. CDR3 residues: CASSQGPGQGGGTEAFF. The CDR3 DNA is TGCGCCAGCAGCCAAGGACCGGGACAGGGAGGGGGGACTGAAGCTTTCTTT.

Only a few counts were recorded for this clonotype. CDR3 sequence (DNA): TGTGCCAGCAGCCCGAACTTGGCCGGGGAGCTGTTTTTT. Its translation: CASSPNLAGELFF. The rearrangement uses TRBV7-2 and TRBJ2-2; D not resolved. The CDR3 runs to 13 residues. Germline V gene sequence: CDR1 SGHTA, CDR2 FQGNSA. The V and J ends lost 5 bases and 6 bases respectively, with 10 bases between them. The full variable domain, with the rest looked up from reference TRBV7-2 and TRBJ2-2, is GAGVSQSPSNKVTEKGKDVELRCDPISGHTALYWYRQSLGQGLEFLIYFQGNSAPDKSGLPSDRFSAERTGGSVSTLTIQRTQQEDSAVYLCASSPNLAGELFFGEGSRLTVL.